The 11 T cell receptor beta chains listed next were all sequenced from one sample in a study of CD8 T cells in Susac syndrome (dated by TCRdb to 2018 to 2020). The library came from the immunoSEQ multiplex PCR assay. RNA was extracted using the RNeasy kit, and roughly 0.5 to 1 ug of the RNA was reverse transcribed with random hexamers. Using fastp trimming at Q25 and MiXCR clonotype assembly, TCRdb reanalyzed the public sequencing data and kept in-frame beta chains. Rows matching on CDR3 protein sequence are summarized as one entry with the most common DNA and genes. This sample holds roughly 130,000 distinct CDR3 sequences; approximately 96% were observed only once. The ten largest account for less than 0.15% of the sample. The sequenced sample consisted of CD4+ T cells from PBMCs. These receptor sequences come from a human donor with Susac syndrome.

The V and J genes are TRBV4-1 and TRBJ1-2; D is perhaps TRBD1 (5 bases). The germline V gene encodes CDR1 MGHRA and CDR2 YSYEKL. The ends were cut back, 4 bases at V and 1 base at J, with 13 bases in the middle. This CDR3 is built from 15 residues. The CDR3 bases are TGCGCCAGCAGCCGGGGGACGGACCGTAACTATGGCTACACCTTC. The encoded protein is CASSRGTDRNYGYTF.

This clonotype was counted between two and nine times. The CDR3 nucleotides read TGCGCCAGCAGCTCCCAGGGGGGGAACACTGAAGCTTTCTTT. Amino acid sequence: CASSSQGGNTEAFF. J is TRBJ1-1 and V is TRBV5-1; 7 bases agree with TRBD1. This CDR3 is built from 14 residues. V shed 3 bases, J shed 1 base, and the junction held 3 bases outside the gene matches. Germline lookup yields CDR1 SGHRS and CDR2 YFSETQ.

The chain employs TRBV20-1 and TRBJ2-1; D perhaps matches TRBD2 (6 bases). V shed 6 bases and J shed 0 bases, with 18 bases lying between them. This CDR3 comprises 16 residues. CDR1 is DFQATT and CDR2 is SNEGSKA in the germline V gene (reference sequence). CDR3 residues: CSAIGSSGVSYNEQFF. CDR3 DNA sequence: TGCAGTGCCATTGGGAGTAGCGGAGTCTCCTACAATGAGCAGTTCTTC.

The chain links TRBV19 to TRBJ2-4; the D gene is possibly TRBD1 (5 bases). The length of the CDR3 is 18 residues. Between the trimmed V and J ends, which lost 6 bases and 0 bases, there was a span of 21 bases. Germline V lookup: CDR1 LNHDA, CDR2 SQIVND (reference sequence). CDR3 sequence reads: CASRSSPQAGQAKNIQYF. CDR3 bases: TGTGCCAGTAGATCCTCGCCCCAGGCAGGGCAAGCCAAAAACATTCAGTACTTC.

This CDR3 reads CSASPPWGNTEAFF. The CDR3 bases are TGCAGTGCTAGCCCGCCTTGGGGGAACACTGAAGCTTTCTTT. V usage is TRBV20-1 and J usage is TRBJ1-1; no reliable D call. CDR1 DFQATT and CDR2 SNEGSKA come from the germline V gene (reference sequence). The germline V and J ends were trimmed by 3 bases and 1 base, with 12 bases remaining between them. The CDR3 has 14 residues.

This chain uses TRBV6-5 with TRBJ2-3, with D perhaps matching TRBD2 (6 bases). V gave up 6 bases and J gave up 5 bases, with 15 bases separating them. This CDR3 is built from 14 residues. The germline V gene has CDR1 MNHEY and CDR2 SVGAGI. The CDR3 is CASRGGLGGDTQYF. CDR3 DNA: TGTGCCAGCAGAGGAGGGCTGGGGGGAGATACGCAGTATTTT.

The J gene is TRBJ2-1, the V gene TRBV10-3; 10 bases map to TRBD1. Germline V CDR1 and CDR2: ENHRY, SYGVKD. The V segment lost 6 bases and the J segment 3 bases; nucleotides outside the gene matches: 5. This CDR3 has 15 residues. In nucleotides, the CDR3 is TGTGCCATCAGCCCGACAGGGGGCCTCTACAATGAGCAGTTCTTC. It specifies CAISPTGGLYNEQFF.

The chain couples TRBV4-2 to TRBJ2-1; 10 positions match TRBD2. The CDR3 spans 15 residues. J lost 6 bases, V lost 4 bases, and 6 bases had no gene match. CDR1 and CDR2 (germline): LGHNA, YNFKEQ. This CDR3 is CASSLQREGPNEQFF. CDR3 coding DNA: TGTGCCAGCAGCCTTCAGCGGGAGGGCCCCAATGAGCAGTTCTTC.

The V call is TRBV24-1, the J call TRBJ2-5; tentatively, D is TRBD1 or TRBD2 (5 bases each). CDR1 KGHDR and CDR2 SFDVKD come from the germline V gene. The CDR3 runs 15 residues. The V end was cut by 4 bases, the J end by 5 bases, with 16 bases between. The DNA of the CDR3 is TGTGCCACCAGTGACCCCGGGACCCCTGGGGAGACCCAGTACTTC. It specifies CATSDPGTPGETQYF.

J is TRBJ1-1 and V is TRBV28; D not certain. Germline V gene lookup returns CDR1 MDHEN and CDR2 SYDVKM. V was cut by 2 bases and J by 1 base, with 8 bases left in between. The CDR3 is 14 amino acids. The CDR3 sequence: CASSLGKTNTEAFF. The CDR3 coding sequence is TGTGCCAGCAGTTTAGGCAAAACGAACACTGAAGCTTTCTTT.

The chain couples TRBV7-9 to TRBJ2-5, with D maybe TRBD2 (5 bases). The V gene lost 0 bases and the J gene lost 4 bases, with 12 bases spanning the gap. The germline gives CDR1 SEHNR, CDR2 FQNEAQ (reference sequence). This CDR3 is built from 15 residues. The CDR3 spells CASSLAASAGETQYF. The CDR3 DNA reads TGTGCCAGCAGCTTAGCTGCCAGCGCGGGAGAGACCCAGTACTTC.